The 2 T cell receptor beta chains reported below all come from one sample, sequenced in a study of blood T cell repertoires in COVID-19. The table came from immunoSEQ multiplex PCR; TCRdb's copy has only in-frame clones and leaves some out. The sample carries around 43,000 clones, approximately 86% recorded once. The sequenced sample was peripheral blood. The receptors here all came from a middle-aged man in a cohort sampled during active COVID-19.

The sample holds one count of this clone. The rearrangement uses TRBV27 and TRBJ2-1; D may be TRBD2 (6 bases). The CDR3 runs to 16 residues. The germline CDR1 and CDR2 sequences are MNHEY and SMNVEV (reference sequence). V was shortened by 2 bases and J by 2 bases, with 13 bases between the two germline ends. The CDR3 is CASSLGTSGPYNEQFF. The CDR3 nucleotides read TGTGCCAGCAGTTTAGGTACCAGCGGGCCCTACAATGAGCAGTTCTTC.

This rearrangement joins TRBV6-6 to TRBJ2-7; 8 nucleotides align to TRBD1. The J segment lost 6 bases and the V segment lost 0 bases, leaving 7 bases of the junction unmatched. In germline, CDR1 is MNHNY, CDR2 SVGAGI (reference sequence). The CDR3 length is 15 residues. The CDR3 region has the DNA TGTGCCAGCAGTTACTCGACCCAGGGGGCTGGCGAGCAGTACTTC. Protein product: CASSYSTQGAGEQYF.